This T cell receptor (beta chain) was profiled in a study of OX40 agonist ivuxolimab in advanced cancers. Study as a whole: Ivuxolimab is an agonistic anti-OX40 (CD134) antibody, and patients were treated with it. Earlier anti-PD-1, anti-PD-L1 or anti-CTLA-4 therapy was permitted; 30% to 45% had received some.

Repertoires were generated with immunoSEQ multiplex PCR, while TCRdb's copy carries only in-frame clones and drops some. The sample includes about 88,000 clones, 75% to 90% of them seen just once. V was clipped by 4 bases and J by 4 bases; unmatched bases: 16. The CDR3 runs to 17 residues. The germline V gene encodes CDR1 SGHRS and CDR2 YFSETQ. Source: CD4+ or CD8+ T cells sorted from blood, taken in a trial of the OX40 agonist ivuxolimab. The receptor was derived from an adult with an advanced solid tumor such as melanoma, head and neck, liver or kidney cancer. The rearrangement links TRBV5-1 to TRBJ1-1; TRBD1 matches at 7 bases. The chain's CDR3 is CASSTIGQVLGATEAFF. As DNA, the CDR3 is TGCGCCAGCAGCACCATAGGACAGGTTCTCGGGGCCACTGAAGCTTTCTTT.